This T cell receptor beta chain was documented in a study of cytomegalovirus exposure and HLA in healthy donors. Study results and limitations: Being productive about 90% or about 30% of the time was typical of most TCR beta V segments in an earlier analysis. From TCR beta sequences, most subjects' HLA-A and HLA-B alleles were reportedly predicted accurately. Through in vitro validation, a few CMV-associated chains were shown to be specific for CMV antigens.

The germline CDR1 and CDR2 sequences are SEHNR and FQNEAQ (reference sequence). The CDR3 extends over 15 amino acids. J lost 0 bases, V lost 5 bases, and 5 bases had no gene match. Vbeta (60) and Jbeta (13) primers were used in the PCR. Only in-frame clones appear in the TCRdb table, and some are missing; sequencing was by immunoSEQ multiplex PCR. This sample has 88,000 or so clones, with 62% found just once. The table lists this clone with a few counts. Its specificity is unknown. Input material: PBMCs. The sequence was collected from a male donor in good health and CMV-seropositive. The chain uses TRBV7-9 and TRBJ1-1, with TRBD1 matching 8 bases. The CDR3 DNA sequence: TGTGCCAGCAGCACCCACAGGGGGGTGAACACTGAAGCTTTCTTT. Its protein is CASSTHRGVNTEAFF. Full variable domain (rest looked up from reference TRBV7-9 and TRBJ1-1): DTGVSQNPRHKITKRGQNVTFRCDPISEHNRLYWYRQTLGQGPEFLTYFQNEAQLEKSRLLSDRFSAERPKGSFSTLEIQRTEQGDSAMYLCASSTHRGVNTEAFFGQGTRLTVV.